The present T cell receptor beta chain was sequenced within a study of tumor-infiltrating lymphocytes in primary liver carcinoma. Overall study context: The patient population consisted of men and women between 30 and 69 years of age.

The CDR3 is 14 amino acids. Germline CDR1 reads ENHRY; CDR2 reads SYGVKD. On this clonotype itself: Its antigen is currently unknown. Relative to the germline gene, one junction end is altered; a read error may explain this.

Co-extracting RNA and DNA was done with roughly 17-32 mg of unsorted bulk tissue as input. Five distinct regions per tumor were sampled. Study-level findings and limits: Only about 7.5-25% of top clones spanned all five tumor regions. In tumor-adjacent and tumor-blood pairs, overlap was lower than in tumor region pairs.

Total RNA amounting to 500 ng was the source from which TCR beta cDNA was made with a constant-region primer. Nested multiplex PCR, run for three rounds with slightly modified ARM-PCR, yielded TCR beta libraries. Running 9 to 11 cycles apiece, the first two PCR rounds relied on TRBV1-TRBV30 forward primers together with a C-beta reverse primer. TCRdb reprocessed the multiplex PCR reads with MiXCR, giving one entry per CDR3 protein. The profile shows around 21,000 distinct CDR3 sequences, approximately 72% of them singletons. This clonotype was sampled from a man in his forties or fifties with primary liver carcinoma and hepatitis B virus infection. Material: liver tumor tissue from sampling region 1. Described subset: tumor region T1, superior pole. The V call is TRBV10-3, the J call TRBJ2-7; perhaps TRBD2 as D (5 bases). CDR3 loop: CATSDSRGIGEQYF. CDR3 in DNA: TGTGCCACCAGTGACTCCCGGGGTATCGGGGAGCAGTACTTC.